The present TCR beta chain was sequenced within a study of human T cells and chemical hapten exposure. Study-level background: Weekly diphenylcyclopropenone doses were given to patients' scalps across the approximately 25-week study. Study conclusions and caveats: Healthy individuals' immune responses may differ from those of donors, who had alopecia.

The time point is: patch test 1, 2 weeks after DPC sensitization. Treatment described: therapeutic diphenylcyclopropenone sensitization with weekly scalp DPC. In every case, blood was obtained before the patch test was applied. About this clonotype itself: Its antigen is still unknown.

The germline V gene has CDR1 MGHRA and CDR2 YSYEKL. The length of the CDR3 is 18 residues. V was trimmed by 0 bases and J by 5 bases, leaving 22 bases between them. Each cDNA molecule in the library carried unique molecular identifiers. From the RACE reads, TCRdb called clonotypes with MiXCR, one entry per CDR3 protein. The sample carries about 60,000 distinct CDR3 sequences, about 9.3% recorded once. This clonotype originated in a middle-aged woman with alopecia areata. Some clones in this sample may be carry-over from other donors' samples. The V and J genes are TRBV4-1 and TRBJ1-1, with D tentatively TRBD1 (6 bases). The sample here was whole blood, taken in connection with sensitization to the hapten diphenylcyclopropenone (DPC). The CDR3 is CASSQDGGRGRSLTEAFF. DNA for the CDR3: TGCGCCAGCAGCCAAGATGGTGGCCGGGGGCGAAGTCTAACTGAAGCTTTCTTT.